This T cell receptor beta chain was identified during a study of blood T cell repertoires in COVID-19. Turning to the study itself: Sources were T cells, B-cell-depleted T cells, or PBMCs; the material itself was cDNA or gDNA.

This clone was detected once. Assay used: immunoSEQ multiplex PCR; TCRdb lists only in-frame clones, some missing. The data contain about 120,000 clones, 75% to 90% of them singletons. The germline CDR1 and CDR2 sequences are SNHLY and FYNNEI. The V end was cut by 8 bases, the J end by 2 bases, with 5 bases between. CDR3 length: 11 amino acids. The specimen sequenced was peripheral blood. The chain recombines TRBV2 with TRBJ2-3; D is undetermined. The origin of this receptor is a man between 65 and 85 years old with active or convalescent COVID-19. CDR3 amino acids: CASLVTDTQYF. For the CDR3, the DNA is TGTGCCAGCCTCGTCACAGATACGCAGTATTTT.